This TCR beta chain stems from a study of shared clonotypes between healthy human individuals. Overall study findings and caveats: Estimated clonotype richness was generally higher in naive than memory subsets.

Germline V gene data show CDR1 as SEHNR and CDR2 as FQNEAQ (reference sequence). V shed 5 bases, J shed 0 bases, and the junction held 4 bases outside the gene matches. CDR3 length: 16 amino acids. About 30,000 T cell genomes, or 200 to 250 ng DNA, went into the sorted-subset replicate PCRs. TCRdb's table, derived via immunoSEQ multiplex PCR, lists solely in-frame clones and lacks some. Of roughly 2,000,000 clones in the sample, roughly 94% were seen once. Details on this clone: Its antigen remains unidentified.

CD45RO negativity and positive selection for CCR7 defined naive CD8 cells, a population that excluded terminally differentiated effector memory CD45RA+ cells. Donors comprised healthy HIV-negative adults lacking recent acute infections or vaccinations. The receptor's source is a man aged 18 to 30 in good health. The V gene is TRBV7-9, the J gene TRBJ1-1; 12 bases line up with TRBD1. The sequenced material came from naive CD8+ T cells sorted from blood. CDR3 in amino acids: CASSPGTGGMNTEAFF. The CDR3 DNA reads TGTGCCAGCAGCCCTGGGACAGGGGGCATGAACACTGAAGCTTTCTTT.